A single sample gave rise to the 14 T cell receptor beta chains below, sequenced in a study of T-cell memory formation after mild COVID-19 (dated by TCRdb to 2020 to 2023). Library preparation was by 5' RACE. TCRdb records Illumina NovaSeq 6000 as the sequencer. Through fastp at Q25 and MiXCR, TCRdb rebuilt clones from the public reads, retaining in-frame beta chains. Entries that share a CDR3 protein sequence are merged under the most common genes and DNA. The sample data list about 560,000 distinct CDR3 sequences, and over 15% of these were observed just once. About 12% of the sample belongs to the ten largest clones. The specimen sequenced was PBMCs or a T cell subset sorted from them (not recorded which). The receptors derive from an adult woman who had mild COVID-19 (a few samples of this study predate the infection). The sample titles of this study are shuffled in the database, so cell type and time point are left out; the donor was told from shared clones.

This clonotype was counted a few times. The chain couples TRBV6-1 to TRBJ2-3, with TRBD2 matching 13 bases. The germline V gene encodes CDR1 MNHNS and CDR2 SASEGT. There are 15 residues in the CDR3. V trimming: 8 bases; J trimming: 6 bases; junction bases outside the gene matches: 8. CDR3 region: CASLGTSGARDTQYF. For the CDR3, the DNA is TGTGCCAGCTTAGGGACTAGCGGGGCCCGGGATACGCAGTATTTT.

Only a few counts were recorded for this clonotype. This chain links TRBV7-9 with TRBJ2-1, with D maybe TRBD1 (5 bases). Between the trimmed V and J ends, which lost 0 bases and 4 bases, there was a span of 13 bases. Germline values: CDR1 SEHNR, CDR2 FQNEAQ (reference sequence). There are 16 residues in the CDR3. The CDR3 nucleotides read TGTGCCAGCAGCTTAGCCCCACGGGCAGGGTACAATGAGCAGTTCTTC. Protein sequence: CASSLAPRAGYNEQFF.

This clonotype was picked up one time. The chain is built from TRBV24-1 and TRBJ2-3, with D unresolved. The CDR3 is 16 amino acids. V shed 1 base and J shed 4 bases, with 14 bases lying between them. CDR1 KGHDR and CDR2 SFDVKD come from the germline V gene. The CDR3 DNA reads as TGTGCCACCAGTGATTTAGGTGGGCAGTCCCCAGATACGCAGTATTTT. Translated, it gives CATSDLGGQSPDTQYF.

This clonotype was seen a few times. A read error may be the cause here, since a much bigger clone is one base away. J is TRBJ2-1 and V is TRBV7-9; weak D call: TRBD1 (6 bases). The V gene's germline CDR1 is SEHNR and CDR2 FQNEAQ (reference sequence). V dropped 1 base and J dropped 0 bases, with 7 bases sitting between them. The CDR3 extends over 15 amino acids. The CDR3 is CASSLDRVSYNEQFF. The CDR3 DNA reads as TGTGCCAGCAGCTTAGACAGGGTCTCCTACAATGAGCAGTTCTTC.

This clonotype has just a few counts. This chain links TRBV20-1 with TRBJ2-7, with D perhaps being TRBD1 or TRBD2 (5 bases each). The V end lost 6 bases, the J end lost 11 bases, and 17 bases lay between the germline ends. Germline V CDR1 and CDR2: DFQATT, SNEGSKA (reference sequence). The CDR3 is made up of 11 amino acids. For the CDR3, the DNA is TGCAGTGCGAGGGACGGAAGCGCGGAGTACTTC. Amino acid sequence: CSARDGSAEYF.

The rearrangement uses TRBV10-3 and TRBJ2-1, with TRBD1 identical over 11 bases. V dropped 0 bases and J dropped 8; count of bases not matched to a gene: 6. Germline CDR1 ENHRY, CDR2 SYGVKD. The CDR3 contains 16 residues. The chain's CDR3 is CAISESPGQGGDEQFF. The CDR3 DNA reads as TGTGCCATCAGTGAGTCCCCGGGACAGGGGGGGGATGAGCAGTTCTTC.

Only a few counts were recorded for this clonotype. V and J are TRBV7-9 and TRBJ1-1; 10 nucleotides line up with TRBD1. Germline lookup yields CDR1 SEHNR and CDR2 FQNEAQ (reference sequence). The V gene end was trimmed by 3 bases and the J gene end by 0 bases; junction bases not matched to a gene: 4. The CDR3 loop spans 16 amino acids. The CDR3 loop is CASSFLGQGMNTEAFF. CDR3 sequence (DNA): TGTGCCAGCAGCTTTTTGGGACAGGGGATGAACACTGAAGCTTTCTTT.

This chain uses TRBV20-1 with TRBJ1-3, with 7 bases fitting TRBD1. Germline CDR1 DFQATT, CDR2 SNEGSKA (reference sequence). J gave up 6 bases and V 4 bases, and 9 bases lay outside the gene matches. CDR3 length equals 14 residues. The CDR3 region is CSANTDRKANTIYF. In nucleotides, the CDR3 is TGCAGTGCTAATACGGACAGGAAGGCAAACACCATATATTTT.

In its sample, this clonotype was seen a few times. The V and J genes are TRBV5-1 and TRBJ1-1, with TRBD1 matching over 9 bases. The germline V gene has CDR1 SGHRS and CDR2 YFSETQ. The CDR3 spans 15 residues. Unmatched junction bases numbered 8, after V lost 4 bases and J lost 4 bases. The CDR3 DNA reads TGCGCCAGCAGCCAACGACAGGGGGGGACCACTGAAGCTTTCTTT. Its translation is CASSQRQGGTTEAFF.

This clonotype has a handful of counts. The chain is built from TRBV29-1 and TRBJ1-2; D gene uncertain. CDR3 length: 13 residues. V was clipped by 5 bases and J by 0 bases, with 10 bases between them. Germline V lookup: CDR1 SQVTM, CDR2 ANQGSEA. CDR3 region: CSVSARTNYGYTF. DNA for the CDR3: TGCAGCGTTTCGGCCAGAACTAACTATGGCTACACCTTC.

This clonotype was recorded a few times. The chain recombines TRBV9 with TRBJ2-2, with D perhaps TRBD1 (6 bases). The ends were cut back, 4 bases at V and 5 bases at J, with 15 bases in the middle. This CDR3 has 15 amino acids. Per germline, CDR1 SGDLS and CDR2 YYNGEE. The CDR3: CASSTRQVGTGELFF. The CDR3 DNA is TGTGCCAGCAGCACCAGACAGGTCGGGACCGGGGAGCTGTTTTTT.

The table lists this clonotype with many counts. Because the CDR3's place on the DNA is in doubt, the DNA is left out and the CDR3 is given as listed by TCRdb. V usage is TRBV7-5 and J usage is TRBJ2-2; TRBD1, the table's D call, was not compared with the DNA. TRBV7-5 is a known pseudogene. The CDR3 is 18 amino acids long, termini counted. CDR3 sequence: CISVPEDHDRVDTGELFF.

This clonotype appeared a few times. The genes are TRBV29-1 and TRBJ2-3; perhaps TRBD1 as D (6 bases). The CDR3 covers 15 residues. Germline lookup yields CDR1 SQVTM and CDR2 ANQGSEA. The V gene lost 6 bases and the J gene lost 6 bases, with 22 bases spanning the gap. The CDR3 region has the DNA TGCAGCGTCCTACAAGACAGGTTCGCAAGGGATACGCAGTATTTT. It translates to CSVLQDRFARDTQYF.

The table lists this clonotype with a count of one. The V and J genes are TRBV5-5 and TRBJ1-2; 10 nucleotides align to TRBD1. Per the germline V gene, CDR1 is SGHKS and CDR2 is YYEKEE (reference sequence). There are 14 residues in the CDR3. The V segment lost 4 bases and the J segment 8 bases; nucleotides outside the gene matches: 8. In DNA, the CDR3 is TGTGCCAGCAGCGTGGGACAGGGGCTTGACGGCTACACCTTC. This translates into CASSVGQGLDGYTF.